One and the same sample provided the 9 T cell receptor beta chains below, sequenced in a study of cytomegalovirus exposure and HLA in healthy donors. Both 60 Vbeta primers and 13 Jbeta primers went into the PCR. Data came from immunoSEQ multiplex PCR; TCRdb stores just in-frame clones and leaves some out. The sample holds over 85,000 clones, around 88% seen once. The source material was PBMCs. These receptors all come from a man between 40 and 49 years old in good health and CMV-seronegative.

V and J are TRBV5-1 and TRBJ2-6, with D possibly TRBD1 on 6 matching bases. The CDR3 is 14 residues long. Germline CDR1 reads SGHRS; CDR2 reads YFSETQ. The V and J ends lost 6 bases and 2 bases respectively, with 9 bases between them. CDR3 DNA sequence: TGCGCCAGCAAACCAGGGGCTGGGGCCAACGTCCTGACTTTC. It specifies CASKPGAGANVLTF.

The chain carries TRBV2 and TRBJ2-1, with TRBD2 identical over 8 bases. Germline values: CDR1 SNHLY, CDR2 FYNNEI. Unmatched junction bases numbered 5, after V lost 6 bases and J lost 10 bases. The CDR3 is made up of 12 amino acids. The CDR3 spells CASSLRLAEQFF. The CDR3 DNA follows: TGTGCCAGCAGCCTTAGACTAGCGGAGCAGTTCTTC. Combining the CDR3 with reference TRBV2 and TRBJ2-1 gives the whole variable domain EPEVTQTPSHQVTQMGQEVILRCVPISNHLYFYWYRQILGQKVEFLVSFYNNEISEKSEIFDDQFSVERPDGSNFTLKIRSTKLEDSAMYFCASSLRLAEQFFGPGTRLTVL.

The chain combines TRBV28 with TRBJ1-2, with 7 bases aligning to TRBD1. Germline lookup yields CDR1 MDHEN and CDR2 SYDVKM. V shed 6 bases, J shed 6 bases, and the junction held 4 bases outside the gene matches. The CDR3 runs 12 residues. The CDR3 DNA is TGTGCCAGCAGCCGTACAGGGGATGGCTACACCTTC. This translates into CASSRTGDGYTF.

The chain carries TRBV28 and TRBJ1-1, with D maybe TRBD1 (5 bases). Between the trimmed V and J ends, which lost 7 bases and 1 base, there was a span of 10 bases. The CDR3 is 13 residues long. Germline values: CDR1 MDHEN, CDR2 SYDVKM. CDR3 sequence reads: CASKWRGNTEAFF. CDR3 coding DNA: TGTGCCAGCAAGTGGAGGGGGAACACTGAAGCTTTCTTT.

This clone appeared a few times. V and J are TRBV9 and TRBJ1-1; D gene unclear. V was cut by 0 bases and J by 1 base, with 4 bases left in between. Germline CDR1 is SGDLS and CDR2 is YYNGEE. The CDR3 loop spans 13 amino acids. CDR3 DNA: TGTGCCAGCAGCGTAGACAGGAACACTGAAGCTTTCTTT. It codes for CASSVDRNTEAFF. Full variable domain (remainder filled in from reference TRBV9 and TRBJ1-1): DSGVTQTPKHLITATGQRVTLRCSPRSGDLSVYWYQQSLDQGLQFLIQYYNGEERAKGNILERFSAQQFPDLHSELNLSSLELGDSALYFCASSVDRNTEAFFGQGTRLTVV.

The rearrangement joins TRBV19 to TRBJ1-1; tentative D call: TRBD1 (5 bases). Germline V gene sequence: CDR1 LNHDA, CDR2 SQIVND (reference sequence). This CDR3 is 13 amino acids long. V was clipped by 3 bases and J by 5 bases, with 10 bases between them. This CDR3 reads CASSMQGSTEAFF. CDR3 in DNA: TGTGCCAGTAGTATGCAGGGTAGTACTGAAGCTTTCTTT.

J is TRBJ1-6 and V is TRBV27, with TRBD1 matching over 9 bases. V was clipped by 6 bases and J by 5 bases; unmatched bases: 2. Germline CDR1 is MNHEY and CDR2 is SMNVEV (reference sequence). This CDR3 region has 14 residues. Here the CDR3 DNA reads TGTGCCAGCAGCAGGGACAGGGATAATTCACCCCTCCACTTT. Amino acid sequence: CASSRDRDNSPLHF.

The chain recombines TRBV30 with TRBJ1-1; D is unresolved. The CDR3 covers 12 residues. Deletions cut 3 bases from V and 3 bases from J, with 8 bases between. CDR1 and CDR2 (germline): GTSNPN, SVGIG (reference sequence). The CDR3 sequence is CAWRSGYTEAFF. The CDR3, as DNA: TGTGCCTGGAGGTCGGGGTACACTGAAGCTTTCTTT. The full variable domain, with the rest looked up from reference TRBV30 and TRBJ1-1, is SQTIHQWPATLVQPVGSPLSLECTVEGTSNPNLYWYRQAAGRGLQLLFYSVGIGQISSEVPQNLSASRPQDRQFILSSKKLLLSDSGFYLCAWRSGYTEAFFGQGTRLTVV.

This chain links TRBV5-1 with TRBJ1-6; D is perhaps TRBD1 (6 bases). This CDR3 comprises 16 residues. Deletions cut 1 base from V and 6 bases from J, with 14 bases between. Germline loops: CDR1 SGHRS, CDR2 YFSETQ. The CDR3 loop is CASSLTPTGGNSPLHF. CDR3 in DNA: TGCGCCAGCAGCTTGACCCCGACAGGCGGTAATTCACCCCTCCACTTT.